The present entry profiles one T cell receptor (beta chain) with its context. These data belong to a study of blood T cell repertoires in COVID-19. Study-level background: The analysed material was cDNA or gDNA that came from T cells, B-cell-depleted T cells, or PBMCs.

CDR1 is LNHDA and CDR2 is SQIVND in the germline V gene (reference sequence). This CDR3 region has 14 residues. V was pared by 1 base and J by 6 bases, with 10 bases between. TCRdb's copy holds only in-frame clones and misses some; the assay was immunoSEQ multiplex PCR. Altogether fewer than 200,000 clones are present, roughly 80% being singletons, with the ten largest covering around 6.9%. This TCR was sampled from a man between 60 and 70 years old with acute or convalescent COVID-19. Sequenced sample: peripheral blood. The V and J genes are TRBV19 and TRBJ1-5; D is undetermined. Here the CDR3 DNA reads TGTGCCAGTAGTATAGGCGTTCGGGGTCAGCCCCAGCATTTT. Translation gives CASSIGVRGQPQHF.